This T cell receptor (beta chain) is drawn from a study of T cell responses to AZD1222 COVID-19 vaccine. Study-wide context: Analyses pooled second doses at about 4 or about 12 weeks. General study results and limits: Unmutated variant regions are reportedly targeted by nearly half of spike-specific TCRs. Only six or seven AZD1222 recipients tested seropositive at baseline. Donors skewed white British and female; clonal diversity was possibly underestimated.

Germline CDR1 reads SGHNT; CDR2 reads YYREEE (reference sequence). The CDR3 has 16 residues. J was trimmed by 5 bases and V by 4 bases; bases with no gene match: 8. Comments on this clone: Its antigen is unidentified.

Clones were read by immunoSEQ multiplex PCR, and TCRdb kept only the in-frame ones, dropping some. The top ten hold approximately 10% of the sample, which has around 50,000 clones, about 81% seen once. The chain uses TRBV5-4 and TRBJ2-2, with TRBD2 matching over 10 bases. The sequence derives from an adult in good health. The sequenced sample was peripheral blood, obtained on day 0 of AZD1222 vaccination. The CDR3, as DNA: TGTGCCAGCAGCCCCGGAGCGGGGGGGCCAACCGGGGAGCTGTTTTTT. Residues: CASSPGAGGPTGELFF.